The T cell receptor beta chain under discussion was sequenced for a study of cytomegalovirus exposure and HLA in healthy donors. Study observations and caveats: Cytomegalovirus-associated TCR beta chains were listed, numbering 150 to 200. Three chains tied to CMV proved CMV antigen-specific in vitro.

Sequenced by immunoSEQ multiplex PCR; TCRdb stores in-frame clones only, minus some. Of 95,000 to 150,000 clones listed, 75% to 90% were seen once; the top ten hold approximately 2%. V was clipped by 0 bases and J by 3 bases, with 7 bases between them. Germline V gene lookup returns CDR1 SGDLS and CDR2 YYNGEE. The CDR3 is made up of 14 amino acids. The donors were members of the validation cohort, which comprised about 120 subjects and was separate from the first cohort of 730 or so subjects. Remarks on this clone: Its antigen remains unknown.

The clonotype originates from a woman younger than 30 in good health and CMV-seronegative. The chain is built from TRBV9 and TRBJ2-1, with no clear D. Sequencing used PBMCs. The CDR3: CASSVDSYYNEQFF. In DNA form, the CDR3 reads TGTGCCAGCAGCGTAGACTCCTACTACAATGAGCAGTTCTTC.